This is a list of T cell receptor beta chains from one sample in a study of T cell repertoires in cytomegalovirus infection. TCRdb re-analysed the reads in MiXCR, keeping a single row per CDR3 protein. Found here are under 100,000 distinct CDR3 sequences, 3.7% of them singletons; the top ten hold around 4.4%. The sequenced sample was PBMCs. The receptor set was obtained from a human donor in good health (CMV status not recorded). Some clones in this sample may be carry-over from other donors' samples. Both conserved end residues are part of each CDR3. D genes are given only for firm matches. For some rows the clone size is stated as once, few or many, or as a class when expanded; others skip it.

CASSFVWSQGQPSF | TGTGCCAGCAGTTTCGTTTGGTCGCAGGGACAGCCCTCCTTC | TRBD1 | TRBV28 | many | TRBJ2-7
CAISESGGQTQYF | TGTGCCATCAGTGAGTCGGGGGGCCAGACCCAGTACTTC | NA | TRBV10-3 | many | TRBJ2-5
CASEKGTGRILPETQYF | TGTGCCAGCGAAAAAGGGACAGGGCGAATTCTTCCGGAGACCCAGTACTTC | TRBD1 | TRBV7-2 | many | TRBJ2-5
CASSSPPTGLHTGNIQYF | TGTGCCAGCAGCTCGCCACCCACGGGACTCCATACGGGAAACATTCAGTACTTC | NA | TRBV7-2 | many | TRBJ2-4
CASTYMEISNYGYTF | TGTGCCAGCACATACATGGAAATTTCTAACTATGGCTACACCTTC | NA | TRBV2 | many | TRBJ1-2
CSGLTGGRNTGELFF | TGCAGTGGCTTGACAGGGGGAAGGAACACCGGGGAGCTGTTTTTT | TRBD1 | TRBV20-1 | many | TRBJ2-2
CASGRESRSKLFF | TGTGCCAGCGGCAGGGAGTCAAGGAGCAAACTGTTTTTT | NA | TRBV12-3/TRBV12-4 | many | TRBJ1-4
CASSVGLEGYNEQFF | TGTGCCAGCAGCGTAGGTTTAGAAGGTTACAATGAGCAGTTCTTC | NA | TRBV9 | many | TRBJ2-1
CASSLQGNTLTEAFF | TGTGCCAGCAGCTTACAGGGGAATACTCTCACTGAAGCTTTCTTT | NA | TRBV7-2 | NA | TRBJ1-1
CASSRNLQGISSGNTIYF | TGTGCCAGCAGCCGGAACCTACAGGGGATCAGCTCTGGAAACACCATATATTTT | TRBD1 | TRBV5-6 | many | TRBJ1-3
CASNSWTGRETQYF | TGTGCCAGCAACTCTTGGACAGGCCGGGAGACCCAGTACTTC | TRBD1 | TRBV28 | many | TRBJ2-5
CASSPRTPTTRPEAFF | TGTGCCAGCAGCCCACGTACCCCCACAACCCGGCCTGAAGCTTTCTTT | NA | TRBV11-2 | many | TRBJ1-1
CASRRGQGSSYNEQFF | TGCGCCAGCAGGCGTGGACAGGGGAGCTCCTACAATGAGCAGTTCTTC | TRBD1 | TRBV4-3 | many | TRBJ2-1
CSVAGQDEKLFF | TGCAGCGTAGCCGGACAGGATGAAAAACTGTTTTTT | TRBD1 | TRBV29-1 | many | TRBJ1-4
CASSVDREGSVGVENTEAFF | TGTGCCAGCAGTGTCGACAGGGAAGGGTCCGTCGGAGTAGAGAACACTGAAGCTTTCTTT | TRBD1 | TRBV6-7 | many | TRBJ1-1
CASSFQVLHTGELFF | TGTGCCAGCAGTTTTCAGGTGCTCCACACCGGGGAGCTGTTTTTT | NA | TRBV28 | many | TRBJ2-2
CASSIKLGGRNTEAFF | TGTGCCAGCAGCATAAAACTTGGGGGGAGGAACACTGAAGCTTTCTTT | NA | TRBV7-8 | many | TRBJ1-1
CATDKTERNTEAFF | TGTGCCACCGACAAGACAGAGAGGAACACTGAAGCTTTCTTT | NA | TRBV24-1 | many | TRBJ1-1
CASGGAGIDTQYF | TGTGCCAGCGGTGGAGCGGGCATAGATACGCAGTATTTT | NA | TRBV7-6 | many | TRBJ2-3
CASSPDGDLRRGYTF | TGTGCCAGCAGCCCGGACGGGGACCTTCGGAGAGGCTACACCTTC | NA | TRBV7-2 | many | TRBJ1-2
CASSKGRTEAFF | TGTGCCAGCAGCAAGGGTAGAACTGAAGCTTTCTTT | NA | TRBV12-3/TRBV12-4 | many | TRBJ1-1
CASSRHRGENTEAFF | TGCGCCAGCAGTCGTCACAGGGGGGAGAACACTGAAGCTTTCTTT | TRBD1 | TRBV23-1 | many | TRBJ1-1
CASSPFWGQYNEQFF | TGTGCCAGCAGCCCCTTTTGGGGACAGTACAATGAGCAGTTCTTC | TRBD1 | TRBV7-2 | many | TRBJ2-1
CASSGMATDTQYF | TGTGCCAGCAGCGGGATGGCAACGGATACGCAGTATTTT | NA | TRBV5-4 | many | TRBJ2-3
CASSYMNTEAFF | TGTGCCAGCAGCTACATGAACACTGAAGCTTTCTTT | NA | TRBV7-9 | many | TRBJ1-1
CASSSSGGFTDTQYF | TGTGCCAGCAGCTCGAGCGGGGGGTTCACAGATACGCAGTATTTT | TRBD2 | TRBV7-3 | many | TRBJ2-3
CASSQGQLYEQYF | TGTGCCAGCAGCCAGGGACAGCTCTACGAGCAGTACTTC | TRBD1 | TRBV6-1 | many | TRBJ2-7
CASSLGRPYEQYF | TGTGCCAGCAGTTTAGGGAGACCCTACGAGCAGTACTTC | NA | TRBV12-3/TRBV12-4 | many | TRBJ2-7
CASSRTVRDQPQHF | TGTGCCAGCAGCCGGACAGTAAGGGATCAGCCCCAGCATTTT | NA | TRBV7-2 | many | TRBJ1-5
CASSLVGTGLNYGYTF | TGTGCCAGCAGCTTAGTTGGGACAGGGCTTAACTATGGCTACACCTTC | TRBD1 | TRBV7-2 | many | TRBJ1-2
CATSSPKGLDSNQPQHF | TGTGCCACCAGCAGTCCCAAGGGGCTGGATAGCAATCAGCCCCAGCATTTT | NA | TRBV15 | many | TRBJ1-5
CASSFSMWRGQTLETQYF | TGTGCCAGCAGCTTTAGTATGTGGCGGGGACAAACTTTAGAGACCCAGTACTTC | NA | TRBV7-2 | NA | TRBJ2-5
CASSLVGGEQFF | TGTGCCAGCAGCTTGGTTGGCGGGGAGCAGTTCTTC | NA | TRBV5-4 | many | TRBJ2-1
CASSQDGRNTDTQYF | TGCGCCAGCAGCCAAGACGGGCGAAACACAGATACGCAGTATTTT | NA | TRBV4-1 | many | TRBJ2-3
CASSLLGANNNEQFF | TGTGCCAGCAGCTTACTAGGGGCTAATAACAATGAGCAGTTCTTC | NA | TRBV7-3 | many | TRBJ2-1
CASSSGRGSYNEQFF | TGTGCCAGCAGCAGCGGACGGGGGTCCTACAATGAGCAGTTCTTC | NA | TRBV7-3 | many | TRBJ2-1
CASSPRDRISTDTQYF | TGTGCCAGCTCACCTCGAGACAGGATCAGCACAGATACGCAGTATTTT | NA | TRBV18 | many | TRBJ2-3
CASSFSRGRETQYF | TGTGCCAGCAGCTTTTCAAGGGGGCGAGAGACCCAGTACTTC | TRBD1 | TRBV7-2 | many | TRBJ2-5
CASSPHPGKTEAFF | TGTGCCAGCAGTCCCCACCCAGGGAAAACTGAAGCTTTCTTT | NA | TRBV25-1 | many | TRBJ1-1
CASSLAPYF | TGCGCCAGCAGTCTGGCCCCGTACTTC | NA | TRBV23-1 | few | TRBJ2-7
CASSERTGGYGYTF | TGTGCCAGCAGTGAAAGGACAGGGGGCTATGGCTACACCTTC | TRBD1 | TRBV6-1 | many | TRBJ1-2
CASRQGGDIQYF | TGTGCCAGCAGACAGGGAGGTGACATTCAGTACTTC | NA | TRBV2 | many | TRBJ2-4
CASSSFDTEAFF | TGTGCCAGCAGTTCCTTCGACACTGAAGCTTTCTTT | NA | TRBV28 | many | TRBJ1-1
CASSPGGAQNIQYF | TGTGCCAGCAGCCCCGGGGGCGCCCAAAACATTCAGTACTTC | NA | TRBV7-9 | many | TRBJ2-4
CSAGLKAGGPYNEQFF | TGCAGTGCTGGACTTAAGGCGGGGGGGCCCTACAATGAGCAGTTCTTC | TRBD2 | TRBV20-1 | many | TRBJ2-1
CASSYNRKGYGYTF | TGTGCCAGCAGTTACAACAGGAAAGGATATGGCTACACCTTC | NA | TRBV6-2/TRBV6-3 | many | TRBJ1-2
CAWSAGTGHTEAFF | TGTGCCTGGAGCGCCGGAACCGGACACACTGAAGCTTTCTTT | NA | TRBV30 | many | TRBJ1-1
CASSLVGPLNQPQHF | TGTGCCAGCAGTTTAGTCGGCCCTTTGAATCAGCCCCAGCATTTT | NA | TRBV28 | many | TRBJ1-5
CASSLPRTGGERDTQYF | TGTGCCAGCAGCTTACCCCGGACAGGGGGTGAAAGAGATACGCAGTATTTT | TRBD1 | TRBV7-2 | many | TRBJ2-3
CASSYHTGTGSPLHF | TGTGCCAGCAGCTATCATACAGGAACGGGGTCACCCCTCCACTTT | NA | TRBV27 | many | TRBJ1-6
CASSLRRGESYEQYF | TGTGCCAGCAGCTTGCGGCGGGGAGAATCCTACGAGCAGTACTTC | NA | TRBV7-2 | many | TRBJ2-7
CASSLGGELEAFF | TGTGCCAGCAGCTTAGGGGGAGAGCTTGAAGCTTTCTTT | NA | TRBV7-8 | many | TRBJ1-1
CASSSRQGAGDTQYF | TGTGCCAGCAGCAGTAGACAGGGGGCCGGAGATACGCAGTATTTT | TRBD1 | TRBV5-4 | many | TRBJ2-3
CASRPMPWDTEAFF | TGTGCCAGCAGACCCATGCCTTGGGACACTGAAGCTTTCTTT | NA | TRBV7-2 | many | TRBJ1-1
CASSHPGQGHNQPQHF | TGCGCCAGCAGCCACCCCGGACAGGGACACAATCAGCCCCAGCATTTT | TRBD1 | TRBV4-1 | many | TRBJ1-5
CASSSPTGPYGYTF | TGTGCCAGCAGCTCGCCTACAGGGCCTTATGGCTACACCTTC | NA | TRBV5-4 | many | TRBJ1-2
CASSLYGDTEAFF | TGTGCCAGCAGTTTATATGGGGACACTGAAGCTTTCTTT | NA | TRBV12-3/TRBV12-4 | many | TRBJ1-1